The clone carrying this T cell receptor beta chain was counted a few times. Antigen unknown. Repertoires were generated with immunoSEQ multiplex PCR, while TCRdb's copy carries only in-frame clones and drops some. Of 150,000 to 170,000 clones in the sample, around 90% were seen once. Trimming cost V 2 bases and J 0 bases, with 16 bases left between them. Germline V gives CDR1 SGHTA, CDR2 FQGNSA. The CDR3 sequence is 17 residues long. The data stem from a study of T cell responses to AZD1222 COVID-19 vaccine. Study-wide results and caveats: Repertoire sampling was restricted to post-peak T cell response timepoints.

The clonotype originates from an adult in good health. The starting material was peripheral blood, obtained on day 0 of AZD1222 vaccination. This chain connects TRBV7-2 to TRBJ1-1; possible D gene TRBD1, 6 bases. CDR3 bases: TGTGCCAGCAGCTTATTCCAGGGGAAGGCAGTGAACACTGAAGCTTTCTTT. As protein: CASSLFQGKAVNTEAFF.